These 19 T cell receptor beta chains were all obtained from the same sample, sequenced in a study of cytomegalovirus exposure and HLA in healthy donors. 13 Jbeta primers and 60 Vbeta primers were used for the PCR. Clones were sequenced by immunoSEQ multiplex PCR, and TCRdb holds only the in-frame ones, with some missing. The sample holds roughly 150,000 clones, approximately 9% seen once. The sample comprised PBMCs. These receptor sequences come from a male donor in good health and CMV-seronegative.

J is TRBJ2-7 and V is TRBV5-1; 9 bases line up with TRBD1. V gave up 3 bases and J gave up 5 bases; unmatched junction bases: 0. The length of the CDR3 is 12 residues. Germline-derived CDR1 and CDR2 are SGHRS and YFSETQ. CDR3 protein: CASSWTGDEQYF. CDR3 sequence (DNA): TGCGCCAGCAGCTGGACAGGGGACGAGCAGTACTTC.

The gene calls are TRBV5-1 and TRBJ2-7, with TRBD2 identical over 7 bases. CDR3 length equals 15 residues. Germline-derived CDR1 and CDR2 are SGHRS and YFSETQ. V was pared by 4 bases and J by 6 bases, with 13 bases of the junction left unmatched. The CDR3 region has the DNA TGCGCCAGCAGCAACCGGGGCGGGAGTGAGGCCGAGCAGTACTTC. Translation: CASSNRGGSEAEQYF.

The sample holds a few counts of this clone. CDR3 DNA sequence: TGTGCCAGCAGTGTGGACAGGGTAGAGGAAAAACTGTTTTTT. It encodes CASSVDRVEEKLFF. The chain links TRBV6-1 to TRBJ1-4; TRBD1 aligns across 8 bases. The germline CDR1 and CDR2 sequences are MNHNS and SASEGT. Losses at the gene ends were 4 bases for V and 8 bases for J; bases not matched to a gene: 6. CDR3 length: 14 residues.

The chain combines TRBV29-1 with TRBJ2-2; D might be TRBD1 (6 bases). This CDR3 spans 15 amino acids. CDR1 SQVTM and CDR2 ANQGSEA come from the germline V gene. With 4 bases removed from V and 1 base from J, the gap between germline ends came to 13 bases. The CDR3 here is CSVVGGTQNTGELFF. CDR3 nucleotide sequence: TGCAGCGTTGTAGGTGGGACACAGAACACCGGGGAGCTGTTTTTT.

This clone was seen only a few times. The CDR3 loop is CAWRERSTYEQYF. CDR3 DNA: TGTGCCTGGAGGGAGCGGTCGACCTACGAGCAGTACTTC. V usage is TRBV30 and J usage is TRBJ2-7; the D gene is possibly TRBD2 (5 bases). The CDR3 is 13 amino acids. Germline V lookup: CDR1 GTSNPN, CDR2 SVGIG (reference sequence). V was cut by 3 bases and J by 2 bases, with 11 bases left in between.

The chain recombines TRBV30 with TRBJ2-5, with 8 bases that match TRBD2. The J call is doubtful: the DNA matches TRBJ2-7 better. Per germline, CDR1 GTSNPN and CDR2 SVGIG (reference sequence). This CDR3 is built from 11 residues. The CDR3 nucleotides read TGTGCCTGGATGGCGGGAGGCGAGCAGTACTTC. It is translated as CAWMAGGEQYF.

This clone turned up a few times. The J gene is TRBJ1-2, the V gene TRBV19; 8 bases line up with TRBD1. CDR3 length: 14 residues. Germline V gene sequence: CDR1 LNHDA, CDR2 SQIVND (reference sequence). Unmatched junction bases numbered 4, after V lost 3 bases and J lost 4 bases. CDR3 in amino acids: CASSITGGSYGYTF. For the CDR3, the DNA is TGTGCCAGTAGTATCACAGGGGGATCCTATGGCTACACCTTC.

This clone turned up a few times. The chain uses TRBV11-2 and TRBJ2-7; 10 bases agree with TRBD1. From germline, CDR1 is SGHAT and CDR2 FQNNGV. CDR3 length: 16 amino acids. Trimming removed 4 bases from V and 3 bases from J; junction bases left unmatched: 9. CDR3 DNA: TGTGCCAGCAGCTACCGGGGGACAGGGGTTTTCTACGAGCAGTACTTC. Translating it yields CASSYRGTGVFYEQYF.

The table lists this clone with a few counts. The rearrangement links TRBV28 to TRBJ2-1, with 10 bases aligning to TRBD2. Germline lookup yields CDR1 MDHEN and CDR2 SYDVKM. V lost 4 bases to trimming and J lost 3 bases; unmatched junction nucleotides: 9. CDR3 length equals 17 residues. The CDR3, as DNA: TGTGCCAGCAGTTCCTTCGGACTAGCGGATCACTACAATGAGCAGTTCTTC. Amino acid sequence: CASSSFGLADHYNEQFF. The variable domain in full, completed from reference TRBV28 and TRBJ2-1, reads DVKVTQSSRYLVKRTGEKVFLECVQDMDHENMFWYRQDPGLGLRLIYFSYDVKMKEKGDIPEGYSVSREKKERFSLILESASTNQTSMYLCASSSFGLADHYNEQFFGPGTRLTVL.

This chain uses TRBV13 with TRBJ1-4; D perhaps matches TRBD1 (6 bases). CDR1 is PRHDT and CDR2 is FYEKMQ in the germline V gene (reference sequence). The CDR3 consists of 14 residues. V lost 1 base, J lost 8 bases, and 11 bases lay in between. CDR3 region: CASSLAGVREKLFF. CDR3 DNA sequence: TGTGCCAGCAGCTTAGCAGGGGTTAGGGAAAAACTGTTTTTT.

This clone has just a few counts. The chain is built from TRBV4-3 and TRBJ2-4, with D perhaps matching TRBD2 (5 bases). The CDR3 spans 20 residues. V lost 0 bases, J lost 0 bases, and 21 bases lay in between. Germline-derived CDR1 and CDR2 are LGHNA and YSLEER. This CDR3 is CASSQDQGGLASKAKNIQYF. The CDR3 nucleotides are TGCGCCAGCAGCCAAGATCAAGGCGGGCTGGCTTCAAAAGCCAAAAACATTCAGTACTTC.

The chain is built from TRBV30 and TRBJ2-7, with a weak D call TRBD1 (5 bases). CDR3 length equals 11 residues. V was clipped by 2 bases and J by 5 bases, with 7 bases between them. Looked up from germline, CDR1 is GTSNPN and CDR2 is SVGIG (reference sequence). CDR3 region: CAWSWGDEQYF. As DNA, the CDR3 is TGTGCCTGGAGTTGGGGCGACGAGCAGTACTTC.

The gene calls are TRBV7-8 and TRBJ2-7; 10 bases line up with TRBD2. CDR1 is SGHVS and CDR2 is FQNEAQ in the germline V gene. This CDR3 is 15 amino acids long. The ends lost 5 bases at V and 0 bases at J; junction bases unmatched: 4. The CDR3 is CASSQREGYSYEQYF. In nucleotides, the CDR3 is TGTGCCAGCAGCCAGCGGGAGGGCTACTCCTACGAGCAGTACTTC.

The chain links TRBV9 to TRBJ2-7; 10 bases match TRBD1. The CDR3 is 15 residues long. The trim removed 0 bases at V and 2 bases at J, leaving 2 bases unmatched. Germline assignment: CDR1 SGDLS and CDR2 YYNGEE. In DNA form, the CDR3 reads TGTGCCAGCAGCGTAGGGGACAGGGGACCCTACGAGCAGTACTTC. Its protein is CASSVGDRGPYEQYF.

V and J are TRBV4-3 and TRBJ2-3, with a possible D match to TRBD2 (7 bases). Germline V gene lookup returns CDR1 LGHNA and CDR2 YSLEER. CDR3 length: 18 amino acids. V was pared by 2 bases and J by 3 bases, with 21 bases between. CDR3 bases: TGCGCCAGCAGCCAATTGTGGGGGGCGGGAGAGGTGACAGATACGCAGTATTTT. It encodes CASSQLWGAGEVTDTQYF.

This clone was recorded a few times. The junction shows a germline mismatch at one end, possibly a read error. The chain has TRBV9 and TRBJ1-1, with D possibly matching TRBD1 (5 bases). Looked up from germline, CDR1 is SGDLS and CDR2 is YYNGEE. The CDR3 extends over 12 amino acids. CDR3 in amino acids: CASSVAGAEAFF. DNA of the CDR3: TGTGCCAGCAGCGTAGCTGGGGCTGAGGCTTTCTTT.

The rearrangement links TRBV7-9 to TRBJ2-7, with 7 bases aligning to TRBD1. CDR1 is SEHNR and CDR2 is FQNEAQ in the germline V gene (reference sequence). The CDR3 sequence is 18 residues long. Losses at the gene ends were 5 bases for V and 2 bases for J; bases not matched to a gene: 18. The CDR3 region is CASSHDAFPDRDPYEQYF. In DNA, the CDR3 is TGTGCCAGCAGCCACGATGCCTTTCCTGACAGGGACCCCTACGAGCAGTACTTC.

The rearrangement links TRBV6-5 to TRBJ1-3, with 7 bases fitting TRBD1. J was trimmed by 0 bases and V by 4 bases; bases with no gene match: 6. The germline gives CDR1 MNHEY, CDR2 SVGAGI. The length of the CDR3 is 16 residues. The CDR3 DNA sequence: TGTGCCAGCAGTTCCGGACAGGCCTCCTCTGGAAACACCATATATTTT. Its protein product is CASSSGQASSGNTIYF.

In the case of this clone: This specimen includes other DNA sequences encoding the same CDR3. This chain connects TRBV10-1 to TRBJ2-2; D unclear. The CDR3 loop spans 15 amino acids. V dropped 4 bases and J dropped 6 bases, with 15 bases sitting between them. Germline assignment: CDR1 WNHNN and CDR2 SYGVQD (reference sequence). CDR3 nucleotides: TGCGCCAGCAGTGGAGTCGAGATCCCCGCCGGGGAGCTGTTTTTT. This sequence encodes CASSGVEIPAGELFF.